These T cell receptor beta chains were read from a single sample in a study of T cell changes during pregnancy in multiple sclerosis. Repertoires were generated with immunoSEQ multiplex PCR, while TCRdb's copy carries only in-frame clones and drops some. The table has 75,000 to 90,000 clones, approximately 92% seen once; the top ten hold 0.21%. The sequencing here drew on CD4+ T cells from peripheral blood mononuclear cells, taken before pregnancy. These receptors were obtained from a female donor with multiple sclerosis, enrolled in a pregnancy study. Each CDR3 is given with its conserved first and last residue. Fields, in order: V gene, clone size, D gene, J gene, CDR3 DNA, CDR3 protein. The D gene is left open where the match is weak. Not all rows give a size; the values are once, few, many and, for expanded clones, a class.

V gene: TRBV28
clone size: NA
D gene: NA
J gene: TRBJ1-3
CDR3 DNA: TGTGCCAGCAGTTTAGGAGGGTACTCTGGAAACACCATATATTTT
CDR3 protein: CASSLGGYSGNTIYF

V gene: TRBV19
clone size: NA
D gene: TRBD2
J gene: TRBJ2-2
CDR3 DNA: TGTGCCAGTAGTAATAGCGGGGACACCGGGGAGCTGTTTTTT
CDR3 protein: CASSNSGDTGELFF

V gene: TRBV19
clone size: NA
D gene: TRBD2
J gene: TRBJ2-3
CDR3 DNA: TGTGCCAGTAGTATGATACTAGCGGGGGAGTCAGATACGCAGTATTTT
CDR3 protein: CASSMILAGESDTQYF

V gene: TRBV2
clone size: NA
D gene: TRBD1
J gene: TRBJ2-1
CDR3 DNA: TGTGCCAGCAGTGAAAAGGACAGGAGGCGCAATGAGCAGTTCTTC
CDR3 protein: CASSEKDRRRNEQFF

V gene: TRBV6-1
clone size: NA
D gene: TRBD1
J gene: TRBJ2-5
CDR3 DNA: TGTGCCAGCAGCCTGACAGGGGCTCAAGAGACCCAGTACTTC
CDR3 protein: CASSLTGAQETQYF

V gene: TRBV5-1
clone size: NA
D gene: TRBD1
J gene: TRBJ2-3
CDR3 DNA: TGCGCCAGCAGCTTGGAGGGGGCGACTAGCACAGATACGCAGTATTTT
CDR3 protein: CASSLEGATSTDTQYF

V gene: TRBV7-6
clone size: NA
D gene: TRBD2
J gene: TRBJ2-1
CDR3 DNA: TGTGCCAGCAGCTCCGATGGGACTAGCGGGAGGAGAAACAGGAATGAGCAGTTCTTC
CDR3 protein: CASSSDGTSGRRNRNEQFF

V gene: TRBV2
clone size: NA
D gene: TRBD2
J gene: TRBJ2-3
CDR3 DNA: TGTGCCAGCAGTGACTCACTAGCGGGGGCGGATACGCAGTATTTT
CDR3 protein: CASSDSLAGADTQYF

V gene: TRBV5-1
clone size: once
D gene: TRBD1
J gene: TRBJ1-2
CDR3 DNA: TGCGCCAGCAGCATAACAGGGGGCCCTGGCTACACCTTC
CDR3 protein: CASSITGGPGYTF

V gene: TRBV5-1
clone size: NA
D gene: TRBD2
J gene: TRBJ2-1
CDR3 DNA: TGCGCCAGCAGCTCGCGCCGGGAGGGCTACAATGAGCAGTTCTTC
CDR3 protein: CASSSRREGYNEQFF

V gene: TRBV6-1
clone size: NA
D gene: TRBD2
J gene: TRBJ2-3
CDR3 DNA: TGTGCCAGCAGTGAAGCGGTGCTAGCGGGGGCCACAGATACGCAGTATTTT
CDR3 protein: CASSEAVLAGATDTQYF

V gene: TRBV20-1
clone size: NA
D gene: NA
J gene: TRBJ2-1
CDR3 DNA: TGCAGTGCTAGAGTTCCGAATGAGCAGTTCTTC
CDR3 protein: CSARVPNEQFF

V gene: TRBV11-2
clone size: NA
D gene: NA
J gene: TRBJ2-7
CDR3 DNA: TGTGCCAGCAGCTTAGACGCAGGCTCCACCTACGAGCAGTACTTC
CDR3 protein: CASSLDAGSTYEQYF

V gene: TRBV20-1
clone size: NA
D gene: NA
J gene: TRBJ1-1
CDR3 DNA: TGCAGTGCTGGGGACAATTGGGGAGCTTTCTTT
CDR3 protein: CSAGDNWGAFF

V gene: TRBV2
clone size: NA
D gene: NA
J gene: TRBJ1-3
CDR3 DNA: TGTGCCAGCACGTTGGGGGGGACCGAAGGAAACACCATATATTTT
CDR3 protein: CASTLGGTEGNTIYF

V gene: TRBV19
clone size: NA
D gene: NA
J gene: TRBJ2-7
CDR3 DNA: TGTGCCAGTAGTCTCGCCCGGGGGGAGCAGTACTTC
CDR3 protein: CASSLARGEQYF

V gene: TRBV9
clone size: NA
D gene: NA
J gene: TRBJ1-1
CDR3 DNA: TGTGCCAGCAGCGAAATGGGGGGGACGAAAGCTTTCTTT
CDR3 protein: CASSEMGGTKAFF

V gene: TRBV6-1
clone size: NA
D gene: TRBD1
J gene: TRBJ1-1
CDR3 DNA: TGTGCCAGCAGTGAATTTGCGCAGGGGGCAGAAGCTTTCTTT
CDR3 protein: CASSEFAQGAEAFF

V gene: TRBV7-6
clone size: few
D gene: NA
J gene: TRBJ2-3
CDR3 DNA: TGTGCCAGCAGCTTAGCCCTCGGGACGCAGTATTTT
CDR3 protein: CASSLALGTQYF

V gene: TRBV7-2
clone size: NA
D gene: NA
J gene: TRBJ2-3
CDR3 DNA: TGTGCCAGCAGCCCCCGTCGGGATACGCAGTATTTT
CDR3 protein: CASSPRRDTQYF

V gene: TRBV30
clone size: few
D gene: NA
J gene: TRBJ1-2
CDR3 DNA: TGTGCCTGGAGTGCATCGCACACTTCAGGGTCCTATGGCTACACCTTC
CDR3 protein: CAWSASHTSGSYGYTF

V gene: TRBV30
clone size: NA
D gene: NA
J gene: TRBJ1-4
CDR3 DNA: TGTGCCTGGAGTGATGGGGGACTCGGAGAAAAACTGTTTTTT
CDR3 protein: CAWSDGGLGEKLFF

V gene: TRBV6-1
clone size: NA
D gene: NA
J gene: TRBJ1-1
CDR3 DNA: TGTGCCAGCAGTGGGACAAGGACAAACACTGAAGCTTTCTTT
CDR3 protein: CASSGTRTNTEAFF

V gene: TRBV6-6
clone size: NA
D gene: NA
J gene: TRBJ1-1
CDR3 DNA: TGTGCCAGCAGTGAGGGCGTGAACACTGAAGCTTTCTTT
CDR3 protein: CASSEGVNTEAFF

V gene: TRBV19
clone size: NA
D gene: NA
J gene: TRBJ1-2
CDR3 DNA: TGTGCCAGTACCGACGGGGTGGGGAGCGGCTACACCTTC
CDR3 protein: CASTDGVGSGYTF

V gene: TRBV28
clone size: few
D gene: NA
J gene: TRBJ1-2
CDR3 DNA: TGTGCCAGCAGTTTGAGCAGGTTGTATGGCTACACCTTC
CDR3 protein: CASSLSRLYGYTF

V gene: TRBV19
clone size: once
D gene: TRBD2
J gene: TRBJ2-3
CDR3 DNA: TGTGCCAGTAGTATGGGAGGGATACTCACAGATACGCAGTATTTT
CDR3 protein: CASSMGGILTDTQYF

V gene: TRBV6-5
clone size: NA
D gene: TRBD1
J gene: TRBJ1-2
CDR3 DNA: TGTGCCAGCACCCAGGGGGAGAACTATGGCTACACCTTC
CDR3 protein: CASTQGENYGYTF

V gene: TRBV27
clone size: NA
D gene: TRBD1
J gene: TRBJ2-2
CDR3 DNA: TGTGCCAGCAGTCCACGGGACAGGGGATATACCGGGGAGCTGTTTTTT
CDR3 protein: CASSPRDRGYTGELFF

V gene: TRBV11-3
clone size: NA
D gene: TRBD1
J gene: TRBJ2-2
CDR3 DNA: TGTGCCAGCAGCTTAATCTCAGGGGGCACCGGGGAGCTGTTTTTT
CDR3 protein: CASSLISGGTGELFF

V gene: TRBV4-2
clone size: NA
D gene: NA
J gene: TRBJ2-4
CDR3 DNA: TGTGCCAGCAGCCAAGATAGCCAGAGAAACATTCAGTACTTC
CDR3 protein: CASSQDSQRNIQYF

V gene: TRBV30
clone size: once
D gene: NA
J gene: TRBJ2-3
CDR3 DNA: TGTGCCTGGAGTGTCCAGACAGGAAGCACAGATACGCAGTATTTT
CDR3 protein: CAWSVQTGSTDTQYF

V gene: TRBV6-1
clone size: NA
D gene: NA
J gene: TRBJ1-3
CDR3 DNA: TGTGCCATAGGAAGGACAGAAGGAAACACCATATATTTT
CDR3 protein: CAIGRTEGNTIYF

V gene: TRBV18
clone size: once
D gene: NA
J gene: TRBJ1-4
CDR3 DNA: TGTGCCAGCTCACCAGAACAGGGACGATTTAAAAAACTGTTTTTT
CDR3 protein: CASSPEQGRFKKLFF

V gene: TRBV30
clone size: NA
D gene: NA
J gene: TRBJ1-2
CDR3 DNA: TGTGCCTGTACCTTTCGGGACTACGTCGCCTATGGCTACACCTTC
CDR3 protein: CACTFRDYVAYGYTF

V gene: TRBV7-8
clone size: NA
D gene: TRBD1
J gene: TRBJ1-5
CDR3 DNA: TGTGCCAGCAGCTTAGCGGCAGGGGGCTCCCATCAGCCCCAGCATTTT
CDR3 protein: CASSLAAGGSHQPQHF

V gene: TRBV28
clone size: NA
D gene: NA
J gene: TRBJ1-2
CDR3 DNA: TGTGCCAGCAGTCCGCCAAGCGGGTCGCCCTATGGCTACACCTTC
CDR3 protein: CASSPPSGSPYGYTF

V gene: TRBV5-1
clone size: once
D gene: TRBD1
J gene: TRBJ1-2
CDR3 DNA: TGCGCCAGCAGCGCCGGGACAGCATACTATGGCTACACCTTC
CDR3 protein: CASSAGTAYYGYTF

V gene: TRBV25-1
clone size: NA
D gene: NA
J gene: TRBJ1-2
CDR3 DNA: TGTGCCAGCAGTGAATACGCGGGGACGGGAGGCTACACCTTC
CDR3 protein: CASSEYAGTGGYTF

V gene: TRBV6-1
clone size: NA
D gene: NA
J gene: TRBJ1-1
CDR3 DNA: TGTGCCAGCAGTGAACAGGGGTTGAACACTGAAGCTTTCTTT
CDR3 protein: CASSEQGLNTEAFF

V gene: TRBV11-2
clone size: NA
D gene: NA
J gene: TRBJ1-1
CDR3 DNA: TGTGCCAGCAGCTTAAAGGGGTCTTACACTGAAGCTTTCTTT
CDR3 protein: CASSLKGSYTEAFF

V gene: TRBV13
clone size: NA
D gene: NA
J gene: TRBJ2-1
CDR3 DNA: TGTGCCAGCAGTCGCAGGGGAAGGGCCTACAATGAGCAGTTCTTC
CDR3 protein: CASSRRGRAYNEQFF

V gene: TRBV15
clone size: NA
D gene: NA
J gene: TRBJ2-7
CDR3 DNA: TGTGCCACCAGCAGAGGACAGTACTCCTACGAGCAGTACTTC
CDR3 protein: CATSRGQYSYEQYF

V gene: TRBV27
clone size: once
D gene: NA
J gene: TRBJ1-5
CDR3 DNA: TGTGCCAGCAGTTCACTCGCGGGACTCCAAGCGGGGCAGCCCCAGCATTTT
CDR3 protein: CASSSLAGLQAGQPQHF

V gene: TRBV27
clone size: NA
D gene: TRBD1
J gene: TRBJ2-7
CDR3 DNA: TGTGCCAGCAGTACCTATACCGACAGGGTTTCCTACGAGCAGTACTTC
CDR3 protein: CASSTYTDRVSYEQYF

V gene: TRBV14
clone size: NA
D gene: NA
J gene: TRBJ1-1
CDR3 DNA: TGTGCCAGCAGCCTAGGGACTATAGGGGCTTTCTTT
CDR3 protein: CASSLGTIGAFF